The 12 T cell receptor beta chains in this list originate from one sample, sequenced in a study of early T cells in non-severe SARS-CoV-2 infection (dated by TCRdb to the early 2020s). The library was built by means of 5' RACE. Sequenced on a NextSeq 500. TCRdb cleaned the public reads at Q25 with fastp, built clones with MiXCR and kept in-frame beta chains. Rows with one shared CDR3 protein collapse into an entry with the most common genes and DNA. This sample has about 53,000 distinct CDR3 sequences in its table, and approximately 12% of those were observed once. The ten biggest clones cover about 2.4% of the sample. The sequencing used whole blood, collected at baseline. Receptor source: an adult who was a healthcare worker with PCR-confirmed SARS-CoV-2 infection or an uninfected control (not recorded which).

This chain uses TRBV11-2 with TRBJ1-2; the D is unclear. Germline V gives CDR1 SGHAT, CDR2 FQNNGV. The ends were cut back, 5 bases at V and 6 bases at J, with 22 bases in the middle. The CDR3 extends over 16 amino acids. The CDR3 DNA reads as TGTGCCAGCAGCCGCTCTGCCAACTTGGGGTCGGATGGCTACACCTTC. Protein sequence: CASSRSANLGSDGYTF. Full variable domain (missing parts from reference TRBV11-2 and TRBJ1-2): EAGVAQSPRYKIIEKRQSVAFWCNPISGHATLYWYQQILGQGPKLLIQFQNNGVVDDSQLPKDRFSAERLKGVDSTLKIQPAKLEDSAVYLCASSRSANLGSDGYTFGSGTRLTVV.

The chain employs TRBV29-1 and TRBJ1-1, with D unresolved. V lost 4 bases and J 0 bases, leaving 6 bases between the germline ends. This CDR3 comprises 12 residues. Germline V gene data show CDR1 as SQVTM and CDR2 as ANQGSEA. CDR3 nucleotides: TGCAGCGTTGGCGTTATGAACACTGAAGCTTTCTTT. Residues: CSVGVMNTEAFF.

This clonotype was counted between two and nine times. The chain has TRBV14 and TRBJ1-2; 9 bases match TRBD1. The J segment lost 5 bases and the V segment lost 6 bases, leaving 10 bases of the junction unmatched. The CDR3 runs to 15 residues. Germline V gene sequence: CDR1 SGHDN, CDR2 FVKESK. CDR3 in amino acids: CASRPGTGLYYGYTF. The DNA for the CDR3 is TGTGCCAGCAGGCCCGGGACAGGGCTTTATTATGGCTACACCTTC.

In this sample, this clonotype turned up a few times. This chain joins TRBV2 and TRBJ2-1; 12 nucleotides line up with TRBD2. CDR3 length equals 18 residues. Germline V gives CDR1 SNHLY, CDR2 FYNNEI. Losses at the gene ends were 7 bases for V and 7 bases for J; bases not matched to a gene: 17. The CDR3 DNA sequence: TGTGCCAGCAAAGGCAGGGGTAGACTAGCGGGAGTCGAAAATGAGCAGTTCTTC. It is translated as CASKGRGRLAGVENEQFF.

This clonotype came up many times. This chain joins TRBV4-3 and TRBJ2-1; 13 nucleotides line up with TRBD2. Unmatched junction bases numbered 9, after V lost 4 bases and J lost 6 bases. The CDR3 covers 17 residues. Per the germline V gene, CDR1 is LGHNA and CDR2 is YSLEER. The CDR3: CASSLTWTSGSFNEQFF. The CDR3 bases are TGCGCCAGCAGCCTTACGTGGACTAGCGGGAGTTTCAATGAGCAGTTCTTC.

The chain carries TRBV6-2 or TRBV6-3 and TRBJ2-1, with D unresolved. CDR3 length: 13 amino acids. Germline V gives CDR1 MNHEY, CDR2 SVGEGT. Trimming removed 0 bases from V and 6 bases from J, with 6 bases in between. The CDR3 nucleotides read TGTGCCAGCAGTTACTCTGGGATCAATGAGCAGTTCTTC. It specifies CASSYSGINEQFF.

The chain employs TRBV13 and TRBJ2-7; the match to TRBD1 covers 10 bases. The V gene's germline CDR1 is PRHDT and CDR2 FYEKMQ (reference sequence). CDR3 length: 15 residues. V was clipped by 5 bases and J by 0 bases; unmatched bases: 4. CDR3 in amino acids: CASSPTGGDSYEQYF. CDR3 nucleotides: TGTGCCAGCAGCCCGACAGGGGGCGACTCCTACGAGCAGTACTTC.

This clonotype was counted only a few times. Written as DNA, the CDR3 is TGTGCCAGCAGCCCCCAGATAATCCCAACTTCATATGGCTACACCTTC. Encoded protein: CASSPQIIPTSYGYTF. The chain combines TRBV4-2 with TRBJ1-2; D not resolved. The CDR3 sequence is 16 residues long. V gave up 4 bases and J gave up 5 bases, with 20 bases separating them. Germline CDR1 is LGHNA and CDR2 is YNFKEQ.

V and J are TRBV12-3 or TRBV12-4 and TRBJ2-7; D uncertain. Trimming took off 2 bases at V and 0 bases at J, with 11 bases between the two ends. The CDR3 is 15 amino acids. Here the CDR3 DNA reads TGTGCCAGCAGTTTAAGTGGGCCGAGCTCCTACGAGCAGTACTTC. Its protein product is CASSLSGPSSYEQYF.

This clonotype was recorded once. The chain carries TRBV5-1 and TRBJ2-1; tentatively, D is TRBD1 (6 bases). The CDR3 runs 15 residues. CDR1 SGHRS and CDR2 YFSETQ come from the germline V gene. The ends were cut back, 0 bases at V and 7 bases at J, with 14 bases in the middle. In DNA form, the CDR3 reads TGCGCCAGCAGCTTGGTTGGACCGCAGGGGAATGAGCAGTTCTTC. The encoded protein is CASSLVGPQGNEQFF.

Judged by abundance, this clonotype is medium-sized. The V gene is TRBV28, the J gene TRBJ2-1; 8 bases match TRBD2. Germline trimming cut 10 bases from V and 7 bases from J; bases unmatched to any gene: 9. There are 13 residues in the CDR3. In germline, CDR1 is MDHEN, CDR2 SYDVKM. The DNA for the CDR3 is TGTGCCACCGGGACTAGAAATCTGAATGAGCAGTTCTTC. Protein: CATGTRNLNEQFF.

The table lists this clonotype with a few counts. The CDR3 DNA sequence: TGTGCCAGCTCCCAGATGGCTAGCGGGCCAGATACGCAGTATTTT. This gives the protein CASSQMASGPDTQYF. The chain links TRBV12-3 or TRBV12-4 to TRBJ2-3, with 8 bases lining up with TRBD2. The CDR3 consists of 15 residues. The V gene end was trimmed by 8 bases and the J gene end by 4 bases; junction bases not matched to a gene: 11.